This T cell receptor (beta chain) comes out of a study of blood T cell repertoires in COVID-19. Whole-study context: Researchers got acute and convalescent COVID-19 samples from the United States, Italy and Spain. Sources were T cells, B-cell-depleted T cells, or PBMCs; the material itself was cDNA or gDNA.

Study processing details: From reference gene primer amplification, estimates of nucleated cell counts were derived. Profiled with immunoSEQ multiplex PCR; TCRdb holds only in-frame clones, not every one. V, J and clone size were drawn from that table, and D and trimming were deduced from the DNA. In the table there are 150,000 to 200,000 clones, about 70% of which are singletons. Germline V lookup: CDR1 MDHEN, CDR2 SYDVKM. The CDR3 consists of 16 residues. Deletions cut 6 bases from V and 1 base from J, with 18 bases between. V gene TRBV28 combines with J gene TRBJ1-1; tentatively, D is TRBD1 (6 bases). Input material: peripheral blood. This TCR came from a woman in her forties or fifties with active or convalescent COVID-19. The DNA for the CDR3 is TGTGCCAGCAGGCGCCCGGCACAGGGCCCGAACACTGAAGCTTTCTTT. Its protein is CASRRPAQGPNTEAFF.